The 7 T cell receptor beta chains presented below share a single source sample, sequenced in a study of T cells in tuberculosis. The method was immunoSEQ multiplex PCR; TCRdb's version includes in-frame clones alone and lacks a portion of them. This repertoire shows approximately 31,000 clones, roughly 95% found once; its top ten account for over 2%. Source material: PBMCs. Receptor source: a donor between 10 and 35 years old with latent tuberculosis or without tuberculosis infection.

The chain uses TRBV9 and TRBJ2-5; TRBD2 might be the D (6 bases). CDR1 and CDR2 (germline): SGDLS, YYNGEE. V gave up 4 bases and J gave up 2 bases, with 9 bases separating them. The CDR3 extends over 13 amino acids. The CDR3 bases are TGTGCCAGCAGCCCCGGGGGTCAAGAGACCCAGTACTTC. It specifies CASSPGGQETQYF.

This clone was recorded only once. The chain has TRBV29-1 and TRBJ1-2, with D perhaps TRBD1 (6 bases). Germline CDR1 and CDR2: SQVTM and ANQGSEA. Between the trimmed V and J ends, which lost 3 bases and 12 bases, there was a span of 23 bases. The CDR3 is made up of 14 amino acids. In DNA form, the CDR3 reads TGCAGCGTTGATTACAGGGAGGGTTTGCGAACGGACACCTTC. This codes for CSVDYREGLRTDTF.

V is TRBV29-1 and J is TRBJ2-6; 7 nucleotides line up with TRBD1. The CDR3 is 14 amino acids. The junction had 6 bases not matched to a gene; V was cut back by 6 bases and J by 4 bases. The germline V gene encodes CDR1 SQVTM and CDR2 ANQGSEA. The CDR3 DNA reads TGCAGCGTGGCAGACAGGGCGGGGGCCAACGTCCTGACTTTC. It translates to CSVADRAGANVLTF.

This sequence joins TRBV13 and TRBJ2-7; TRBD2 aligns across 8 bases. Per germline, CDR1 PRHDT and CDR2 FYEKMQ (reference sequence). Unmatched junction bases numbered 8, after V lost 3 bases and J lost 7 bases. The CDR3 extends over 14 amino acids. Here the CDR3 reads CASSFNYGGEEQYF. The CDR3 DNA follows: TGTGCCAGCAGCTTCAATTACGGGGGGGAGGAGCAGTACTTC.

V is TRBV7-3 and J is TRBJ2-1; TRBD2 matches 8 bases. The CDR3 extends over 16 amino acids. The germline V gene encodes CDR1 SGHTA and CDR2 FQGTGA. After removal of 5 bases from V and 3 bases from J, the junction contained 9 bases not matched to a gene. The CDR3 DNA follows: TGTGCCAGCAGCCACCGGGACGGGAGGGACTACAATGAGCAGTTCTTC. It encodes CASSHRDGRDYNEQFF.

The genes are TRBV2 and TRBJ2-1; tentatively, D is TRBD2 (6 bases). Germline-derived CDR1 and CDR2 are SNHLY and FYNNEI. V lost 6 bases, J lost 3 bases, and 15 bases lay in between. This CDR3 contains 15 residues. The CDR3 DNA reads TGTGCCAGCAGGGGCGGGGCTAGTAACTACAATGAGCAGTTCTTC. Translating it yields CASRGGASNYNEQFF.

The rearrangement links TRBV6-5 to TRBJ2-1, with 10 bases identical to TRBD1. Per germline, CDR1 MNHEY and CDR2 SVGAGI. The CDR3 runs to 16 residues. Trimming took 4 bases from V and 6 from J; bases not matched to a gene: 9. The CDR3 protein is CASSSNRDRGFNEQFF. The CDR3 DNA sequence: TGTGCCAGCAGTTCTAACCGGGACAGGGGTTTCAATGAGCAGTTCTTC.